The 16 T cell receptor beta chains listed next were all sequenced from one sample in a study of metastatic and nonmetastatic thyroid tumors. Every patient underwent thyroid surgery untreated. TCRdb used MiXCR to call clones anew from the PCR reads. The data show roughly 19,000 clones, about 24% seen once. Sample: tumor tissue. These receptors came from a female donor with papillary thyroid cancer or a benign thyroid nodule (not recorded which). Some clones in this sample may be carry-over from other donors' samples.

This clone was observed at least ten times. V usage is TRBV2 and J usage is TRBJ1-2; perhaps TRBD1 as D (6 bases). The CDR3 is 14 amino acids. Trimming cost V 6 bases and J 5 bases, with 16 bases left between them. The germline gives CDR1 SNHLY, CDR2 FYNNEI. The DNA of the CDR3 is TGTGCCAGCAGGCCCCCAGGGGATGGTTATGGCTACACCTTC. This translates into CASRPPGDGYGYTF.

This rearrangement joins TRBV14 to TRBJ1-1, with 10 positions matching TRBD1. The CDR3 extends over 16 amino acids. Looked up from germline, CDR1 is SGHDN and CDR2 is FVKESK. Losses at the gene ends were 1 base for V and 3 bases for J; bases not matched to a gene: 5. The CDR3 is CASSQAPDRGDTEAFF. The DNA of the CDR3 is TGTGCCAGCAGCCAAGCCCCGGACAGGGGGGACACTGAAGCTTTCTTT.

This clone was observed a handful of times. This rearrangement joins TRBV6-5 to TRBJ2-1; 13 bases align to TRBD2. The CDR3 has 15 residues. The trim removed 0 bases at V and 10 bases at J, leaving 3 bases unmatched. CDR1 is MNHEY, CDR2 SVGAGI, per germline. The CDR3 reads CASSYSGTSGEEQFF. The CDR3 DNA reads TGTGCCAGCAGTTACTCCGGGACTAGCGGGGAAGAGCAGTTCTTC.

At least ten counts were recorded for this clone. The rearrangement links TRBV2 to TRBJ1-3; D is ambiguous. The CDR3 sequence is 14 residues long. The ends were cut back, 2 bases at V and 4 bases at J, with 9 bases in the middle. The germline V gene has CDR1 SNHLY and CDR2 FYNNEI. The CDR3 DNA reads as TGTGCCAGCAGTGAACCAAGACGGGGAAACACCATATATTTT. Translation gives CASSEPRRGNTIYF.

The rearrangement links TRBV5-1 to TRBJ1-1; D ambiguous. V was cut by 3 bases and J by 4 bases, with 10 bases left in between. The CDR3 is 13 residues long. Germline lookup yields CDR1 SGHRS and CDR2 YFSETQ. The CDR3 bases are TGCGCCAGCAGCTCCCCGGCGGGCACTGAAGCTTTCTTT. Translation gives CASSSPAGTEAFF.

V is TRBV7-6 and J is TRBJ2-1, with D unresolved. CDR3 size: 11 residues. Germline V gene lookup returns CDR1 SGHVS and CDR2 FNYEAQ. The V and J ends lost 5 bases and 13 bases respectively, with 12 bases between them. CDR3 sequence (DNA): TGTGCCAGCAGCCTTGGCTTGATTCAGTTCTTC. Translation gives CASSLGLIQFF.

This clone has a count of ten or more. The rearrangement joins TRBV11-1 to TRBJ2-7, with D hard to call. The germline V and J ends were trimmed by 1 base and 2 bases, with 3 bases remaining between them. CDR1 and CDR2 (germline): SGHAT, FQDESV (reference sequence). The CDR3 sequence is 12 residues long. For the CDR3, the DNA is TGTGCCAGCAGCTTAGACCCCTACGAGCAGTACTTC. This encodes CASSLDPYEQYF.

This clone was counted many times. This same CDR3 is encoded by further DNA sequences in the sample. This sequence joins TRBV9 and TRBJ1-3; D ambiguous. This CDR3 region has 15 residues. CDR1 SGDLS and CDR2 YYNGEE come from the germline V gene. Trimming shortened V by 3 bases and J by 4 bases, and 14 bases separated the two germline ends. CDR3 DNA: TGTGCCAGCAGCGCCGCGGATATCTCGGGAAACACCATATATTTT. It is translated as CASSAADISGNTIYF.

The V gene is TRBV27, the J gene TRBJ2-7; TRBD2 aligns across 9 bases. V shed 0 bases, J shed 6 bases, and the junction held 6 bases outside the gene matches. This CDR3 is 15 amino acids long. Germline-derived CDR1 and CDR2 are MNHEY and SMNVEV (reference sequence). The CDR3 nucleotides read TGTGCCAGCAGTTTATCTTTTAGCGGGAGTTCCGAGCAGTACTTC. Its protein is CASSLSFSGSSEQYF.

The genes are TRBV5-1 and TRBJ2-3; TRBD2 aligns across 9 bases. V trimming: 5 bases; J trimming: 1 base; junction bases outside the gene matches: 5. CDR3 length: 15 residues. Germline lookup yields CDR1 SGHRS and CDR2 YFSETQ. The CDR3 DNA follows: TGCGCCAGCAGGGGGACTAGCCGGGGCACAGATACGCAGTATTTT. Translation: CASRGTSRGTDTQYF.

This clone was counted at least ten times. The rearrangement links TRBV29-1 to TRBJ2-7; perhaps TRBD1 as D (6 bases). V was clipped by 7 bases and J by 3 bases, with 13 bases between them. CDR1 is SQVTM and CDR2 is ANQGSEA in the germline V gene. The CDR3 is 12 residues long. This chain's CDR3 is CSASGADYEQYF. In DNA form, the CDR3 reads TGCAGCGCTTCAGGGGCCGACTACGAGCAGTACTTC.

CDR3 DNA sequence: TGTGCCAGCAGCGAATCCTTGACAGGCAACTATGGCTACACCTTC. Translated: CASSESLTGNYGYTF. The rearrangement joins TRBV9 to TRBJ1-2; D is possibly TRBD1 (6 bases). The CDR3 sequence is 15 residues long. Trimming pared 3 bases from V and 2 bases from J, leaving 14 bases between. Germline lookup yields CDR1 SGDLS and CDR2 YYNGEE.

This clone was seen ten or more times. The chain uses TRBV27 and TRBJ2-5; D not resolved. Germline V gene data show CDR1 as MNHEY and CDR2 as SMNVEV (reference sequence). The V gene lost 3 bases and the J gene lost 3 bases, with 14 bases spanning the gap. The CDR3 sequence is 15 residues long. CDR3 amino acids: CASSFSARVKETQYF. The CDR3 DNA follows: TGTGCCAGCAGTTTTTCCGCTAGGGTAAAAGAGACCCAGTACTTC.

The chain employs TRBV2 and TRBJ2-7; the D gene is possibly TRBD2 (5 bases). Trimming cost V 7 bases and J 10 bases, with 20 bases left between them. CDR1 and CDR2 from the germline V gene are SNHLY and FYNNEI. The CDR3 has 13 residues. The CDR3 is CASIGRATYYQYF. The CDR3 DNA sequence: TGTGCCAGCATTGGGCGGGCTACCTACTATCAGTACTTC.

This chain uses TRBV19 with TRBJ1-1; D is perhaps TRBD1 (5 bases). V dropped 4 bases and J dropped 1 base, with 13 bases sitting between them. The CDR3 is 15 amino acids. The germline V gene has CDR1 LNHDA and CDR2 SQIVND (reference sequence). The CDR3 DNA sequence: TGTGCCAGTAGTAGGGACGGGACCGCGAACACTGAAGCTTTCTTT. It codes for CASSRDGTANTEAFF.

This clone was seen repeatedly, ten times or more. This rearrangement joins TRBV20-1 to TRBJ2-5; D is possibly TRBD1 (6 bases). The germline gives CDR1 DFQATT, CDR2 SNEGSKA (reference sequence). The CDR3 runs to 16 residues. With 1 base removed from V and 1 base from J, the gap between germline ends came to 16 bases. DNA for the CDR3: TGCAGTGCTAGAGCTTACCGGACAGAACCCCAAGAGACCCAGTACTTC. Translated: CSARAYRTEPQETQYF.